These T cell receptor beta chains were read from a single sample in a study of cytomegalovirus exposure and HLA in healthy donors. Generated by immunoSEQ multiplex PCR, the TCRdb table keeps only in-frame clones and is missing some. Here the sample spans 130,000 to 150,000 clones, less than 90% being singletons. Material for sequencing was PBMCs. The receptors were sampled from a man aged 18 to 30 in good health and CMV-seronegative. CDR3s include the opening cysteine and the closing phenylalanine or tryptophan. D genes are given only for firm matches. Clone size is given for some rows only: seen once, a few or many times, or a class if the clone is expanded.

d_call clone_size j_call v_call cdr3_aa cdr3_nt
NA few TRBJ1-5 TRBV18 CASSLLPNQPQHF TGTGCCAGCTCACTCCTTCCCAATCAGCCCCAGCATTTT
NA NA TRBJ2-5 TRBV27 CASSFGAAVETQYF TGTGCCAGCAGTTTTGGAGCGGCGGTAGAGACCCAGTACTTC
TRBD1 NA TRBJ1-1 TRBV27 CASKAGGNTEAFF TGTGCCAGCAAAGCAGGGGGTAACACTGAAGCTTTCTTT
TRBD1 NA TRBJ2-3 TRBV4-2 CASSQARGGSTDTQYF TGTGCCAGCAGCCAAGCCCGAGGGGGCAGCACAGATACGCAGTATTTT
TRBD2 NA TRBJ2-1 TRBV9 CASSVGSGRTMRQFF TGTGCCAGCAGCGTAGGTAGCGGGAGGACAATGAGGCAGTTCTTC
NA NA TRBJ2-7 TRBV2 CASRELAYEQYF TGTGCCAGCAGGGAACTAGCCTACGAGCAGTACTTC
NA once TRBJ1-4 TRBV6-5 CASRWTGSNEKLFF TGTGCCAGCAGATGGACGGGATCTAATGAAAAACTGTTTTTT
NA NA TRBJ2-5 TRBV29-1 CSVEMGGVETQYF TGCAGCGTTGAAATGGGGGGAGTAGAGACCCAGTACTTC
NA NA TRBJ2-7 TRBV27 CASSLSPDRSDYEQYF TGTGCCAGCAGTTTATCCCCAGACAGGTCTGATTACGAGCAGTACTTC
NA NA TRBJ1-5 TRBV6-5 CASSYSHRTNQPQHF TGTGCCAGCAGTTACTCGCACAGAACCAATCAGCCCCAGCATTTT
TRBD1 NA TRBJ1-2 TRBV2 CATSWGQGGGYTF TGTGCCACTTCTTGGGGACAGGGAGGTGGCTACACCTTC
NA NA TRBJ2-4 TRBV6-5 CASSLHSLAKNIQYF TGTGCCAGCTCATTGCACAGCTTAGCCAAAAACATTCAGTACTTC
NA once TRBJ1-6 TRBV9 CASSVTLDNSPLHF TGTGCCAGCAGCGTGACGCTAGATAATTCACCCCTCCACTTT
TRBD1 NA TRBJ2-3 TRBV6-6 CASSITGQGQDTQYF TGTGCCAGCAGTATTACAGGACAGGGTCAAGATACGCAGTATTTT
TRBD1 NA TRBJ2-7 TRBV16 CASSQSGLWDSSYEQYF TGTGCCAGCAGCCAAAGCGGACTCTGGGACAGTTCCTACGAGCAGTACTTC
TRBD1 few TRBJ2-7 TRBV6-5 CASSGDSSYEQYF TGTGCCAGCAGTGGGGACAGTTCCTACGAGCAGTACTTC
NA NA TRBJ2-3 TRBV10-3 CAISESSRGGDTQYF TGTGCCATCAGTGAGTCGAGTAGAGGGGGAGATACGCAGTATTTT
TRBD2 NA TRBJ2-2 TRBV12-5 CASGFPNSGEGGELFF TGTGCTAGTGGTTTCCCGAATAGCGGGGAGGGCGGGGAGCTGTTTTTT
NA NA TRBJ1-1 TRBV2 CASSKQGNTEAFF TGTGCCAGCAGCAAACAGGGGAACACTGAAGCTTTCTTT
TRBD1 NA TRBJ2-7 TRBV7-9 CASSPRQGRNEQYF TGTGCCAGCAGCCCAAGACAGGGTAGGAACGAGCAGTACTTC
TRBD2 NA TRBJ2-2 TRBV5-6 CASSSRIAGGLGELFF TGTGCCAGCAGCTCCAGGATAGCGGGAGGGCTCGGGGAGCTGTTTTTT
NA NA TRBJ1-1 TRBV10-3 CAISDPAYSNTEAFF TGTGCCATCAGTGACCCCGCTTACTCTAACACTGAAGCTTTCTTT
NA NA TRBJ1-3 TRBV9 CASSHSYGVSGNTIYF TGTGCCAGCAGCCACTCCTACGGAGTCTCTGGAAACACCATATATTTT
TRBD1 NA TRBJ1-4 TRBV27 CASSLQTGREKLFF TGTGCCAGCAGTCTCCAGACAGGGAGGGAAAAACTGTTTTTT
NA once TRBJ2-3 TRBV19 CASSIQEGDTQYF TGTGCCAGTAGTATCCAGGAGGGGGATACGCAGTATTTT
TRBD1 once TRBJ1-4 TRBV6-5 CASSYSRGLGEEKLFF TGTGCCAGCAGTTACAGCAGGGGGCTGGGAGAAGAAAAACTGTTTTTT
TRBD1 NA TRBJ2-6 TRBV9 CASGQGSDSGANVLTF TGTGCCAGCGGACAGGGGAGCGACTCTGGGGCCAACGTCCTGACTTTC
TRBD1 many TRBJ1-5 TRBV2 CASGTGDQPQHF TGTGCCAGCGGGACAGGGGATCAGCCCCAGCATTTT
TRBD1 NA TRBJ2-5 TRBV4-2 CASGPGQGKETQYF TGTGCCAGCGGCCCGGGACAGGGCAAAGAGACCCAGTACTTC
NA NA TRBJ2-7 TRBV5-1 CASSGGLFYEQYF TGCGCCAGCAGCGGGGGACTTTTCTACGAGCAGTACTTC
NA NA TRBJ2-1 TRBV5-1 CASSLPGARGPMEQFF TGCGCCAGCAGCCTTCCAGGGGCGCGGGGGCCTATGGAGCAGTTCTTC